Below are 27 T cell receptor beta chains sequenced from a single sample in a study of T cell repertoires in cytomegalovirus infection. TCRdb reprocessed the reads via MiXCR and lists one record per CDR3 protein. The sample lists fewer than 130,000 distinct CDR3 sequences, roughly two fifths seen once, with about 76% in the top ten. These receptors' targets are unknown. This material consisted of CD8+ T cells from cultured PBMCs, taken from culture after CMV antigen stimulation. The receptors were sampled from a human donor in good health (CMV status not recorded). Some clones in this sample may be carry-over from other donors' samples.

The CDR3: CASSSMASSYEQYF. The CDR3 region has the DNA TGTGCCAGCAGCTCGATGGCCTCCTCCTACGAGCAGTACTTC. This chain joins TRBV7-4 and TRBJ2-7; unclear D gene. The CDR3 is 14 amino acids. The germline gives CDR1 SGHVT, CDR2 SQSDAQ. V dropped 4 bases and J dropped 0 bases, with 10 bases sitting between them.

This CDR3 is CASSFDRTGGDYGYTF. CDR3 sequence (DNA): TGTGCCAGCAGTTTCGACCGGACAGGGGGCGACTATGGCTACACCTTC. The V and J genes are TRBV28 and TRBJ1-2, with 11 nucleotides matching TRBD1. Trimming took 3 bases from V and 3 from J; bases not matched to a gene: 6. The germline V gene encodes CDR1 MDHEN and CDR2 SYDVKM. This CDR3 is 16 amino acids long.

This clonotype has more than one count but fewer than ten. CDR3 nucleotide sequence: TGTGCCAGCAGCTTGGGCCGTTCCTACGAGCAGTACTTC. Its protein product is CASSLGRSYEQYF. The chain recombines TRBV7-2 with TRBJ2-7; the D is unclear. The CDR3 runs 13 residues. The V gene lost 3 bases and the J gene lost 1 base, with 7 bases spanning the gap. CDR1 and CDR2 (germline): SGHTA, FQGNSA.

The CDR3 here is CASSQEVHLGDTQYF. Written as DNA, the CDR3 is TGCGCCAGCAGCCAAGAAGTACATCTGGGAGATACGCAGTATTTT. The chain is built from TRBV4-1 and TRBJ2-3; unclear D gene. The V end lost 0 bases, the J end lost 5 bases, and 12 bases lay between the germline ends. The V gene's germline CDR1 is MGHRA and CDR2 YSYEKL. The CDR3 contains 15 residues.

This clonotype came up once. This rearrangement joins TRBV6-8 to TRBJ2-3, with a possible D match to TRBD2 (6 bases). Germline CDR1 MNHGY, CDR2 SAAAGT. V lost 3 bases to trimming and J lost 3 bases, with 13 bases between them. The CDR3 is 15 amino acids. This CDR3 reads CASSYRAGRTDTQYF. CDR3 DNA sequence: TGTGCCAGCAGTTATCGGGCAGGGAGGACAGATACGCAGTATTTT.

The rearrangement joins TRBV6-8 to TRBJ2-7; 8 bases align to TRBD1. The CDR3 is 13 residues long. Losses at the gene ends were 6 bases for V and 4 bases for J; bases not matched to a gene: 5. Germline values: CDR1 MNHGY, CDR2 SAAAGT. The DNA of the CDR3 is TGTGCCAGCAGCGGACAGGGTAAATACGAGCAGTACTTC. This codes for CASSGQGKYEQYF.

The chain combines TRBV6-6 with TRBJ2-4; 9 bases line up with TRBD1. Per germline, CDR1 MNHNY and CDR2 SVGAGI (reference sequence). There are 15 residues in the CDR3. The trim removed 6 bases at V and 8 bases at J, leaving 11 bases unmatched. The CDR3 DNA reads TGTGCCAGCAGGTCACAGGGGGCGGTTGGTCACATTCAGTACTTC. Its protein is CASRSQGAVGHIQYF.

The chain couples TRBV27 to TRBJ2-5, with 11 bases aligning to TRBD2. CDR3 length: 16 residues. J gave up 5 bases and V 0 bases, and 5 bases lay outside the gene matches. The germline V gene has CDR1 MNHEY and CDR2 SMNVEV (reference sequence). The CDR3 loop is CASSLSSGGALETQYF. The CDR3 DNA follows: TGTGCCAGCAGTTTATCTAGCGGGGGGGCCTTGGAGACCCAGTACTTC.

The chain carries TRBV11-1 and TRBJ1-5, with 10 bases that match TRBD1. Germline CDR1 is SGHAT and CDR2 is FQDESV (reference sequence). The J segment lost 2 bases and the V segment lost 5 bases, leaving 6 bases of the junction unmatched. CDR3 length: 16 amino acids. CDR3 sequence: CASSARTGGRNQPQHF. The CDR3 bases are TGTGCCAGCAGCGCCCGGACAGGGGGACGCAATCAGCCCCAGCATTTT.

This clonotype was counted a single time. V is TRBV7-9 and J is TRBJ2-1, with 8 bases aligning to TRBD1. The germline V gene has CDR1 SEHNR and CDR2 FQNEAQ (reference sequence). V gave up 5 bases and J gave up 3 bases; unmatched junction bases: 6. This CDR3 contains 15 residues. CDR3 DNA: TGTGCCAGCAGCCATGGACAGGGCGGCTACAATGAGCAGTTCTTC. Translating gives CASSHGQGGYNEQFF. Full variable domain (outside the CDR3, taken from reference TRBV7-9 and TRBJ2-1): DTGVSQNPRHKITKRGQNVTFRCDPISEHNRLYWYRQTLGQGPEFLTYFQNEAQLEKSRLLSDRFSAERPKGSFSTLEIQRTEQGDSAMYLCASSHGQGGYNEQFFGPGTRLTVL.

V is TRBV19 and J is TRBJ2-7; D is undetermined. This CDR3 is 12 amino acids long. CDR1 is LNHDA, CDR2 SQIVND, per germline (reference sequence). V was pared by 7 bases and J by 6 bases, with 13 bases between. The CDR3 DNA reads TGTGCCAGTACGGGCCCCGCAGCCGAGCAGTACTTC. Translation gives CASTGPAAEQYF.

V usage is TRBV7-2 and J usage is TRBJ2-7; 8 bases are a match to TRBD2. The V and J ends lost 5 bases and 3 bases, in that order; junction bases with no gene match: 6. The CDR3 loop spans 14 amino acids. Germline V CDR1 and CDR2: SGHTA, FQGNSA. CDR3 sequence reads: CASSGGGSYYEQYF. The CDR3 nucleotides are TGTGCCAGCAGCGGCGGGGGGTCCTACTACGAGCAGTACTTC.

The V call is TRBV24-1, the J call TRBJ2-2; D not certain. Trimming removed 5 bases at V and 3 bases at J, with 3 bases between. This CDR3 spans 12 amino acids. Germline loops: CDR1 KGHDR, CDR2 SFDVKD. The CDR3 DNA reads as TGTGCCACCAGTGGGTACACCGGGGAGCTGTTTTTT. It specifies CATSGYTGELFF.

The V gene is TRBV27, the J gene TRBJ1-1, with D uncertain. The germline V gene encodes CDR1 MNHEY and CDR2 SMNVEV (reference sequence). This CDR3 has 13 residues. Trimming removed 8 bases at V and 2 bases at J, with 12 bases between. Written as DNA, the CDR3 is TGTGCCAGCGGACTAATGGATAACACTGAAGCTTTCTTT. Its translation: CASGLMDNTEAFF.

The genes are TRBV4-1 and TRBJ2-2, with D possibly called TRBD1 or TRBD2 (5 bases each). Germline V gene sequence: CDR1 MGHRA, CDR2 YSYEKL. This CDR3 is 14 amino acids long. Trimming stripped 4 bases from V and 2 bases from J, with 8 bases between. The CDR3 nucleotides are TGCGCCAGCAGCCCCGGGGCTAACACCGGGGAGCTGTTTTTT. This translates into CASSPGANTGELFF.

This clonotype has only a few counts. The chain recombines TRBV5-6 with TRBJ1-4, with TRBD1 as a possible D gene (5 bases). In germline, CDR1 is SGHDT, CDR2 YYEEEE. The CDR3 spans 14 residues. Trimming left V 4 bases short and J 7 bases short, with 14 bases between. CDR3: CASSTLGQGEKLFF. Here the CDR3 DNA reads TGTGCCAGCAGCACTCTCGGGCAGGGTGAAAAACTGTTTTTT. Full variable domain (rest looked up from reference TRBV5-6 and TRBJ1-4): DAGVTQSPTHLIKTRGQQVTLRCSPKSGHDTVSWYQQALGQGPQFIFQYYEEEERQRGNFPDRFSGHQFPNYSSELNVNALLLGDSALYLCASSTLGQGEKLFFGSGTQLSVL.

The V call is TRBV7-9, the J call TRBJ2-1; 12 nucleotides align to TRBD2. Unmatched junction bases numbered 5, after V lost 5 bases and J lost 3 bases. CDR3 length equals 16 residues. Germline loops: CDR1 SEHNR, CDR2 FQNEAQ (reference sequence). DNA of the CDR3: TGTGCCAGCAGCAGTAGACTAGCGGGGGTCTACAATGAGCAGTTCTTC. As protein: CASSSRLAGVYNEQFF.

This clonotype was counted at least ten times. V usage is TRBV19 and J usage is TRBJ1-2; D call uncertain. The CDR3 consists of 14 residues. Trimming left V 1 base short and J 4 bases short, with 10 bases between. Per the germline V gene, CDR1 is LNHDA and CDR2 is SQIVND (reference sequence). CDR3 sequence: CASSIVSDSYGYTF. As DNA, the CDR3 is TGTGCCAGTAGTATAGTATCGGATTCCTATGGCTACACCTTC.

This clonotype appeared a few times. This chain uses TRBV4-1 with TRBJ2-7; 7 positions agree with TRBD1. Germline CDR1 is MGHRA and CDR2 is YSYEKL. CDR3 size: 16 residues. Unmatched junction bases numbered 9, after V lost 0 bases and J lost 4 bases. The CDR3 sequence: CASSQDLRQGYYEQYF. In DNA form, the CDR3 reads TGCGCCAGCAGCCAAGACCTCAGACAGGGATATTACGAGCAGTACTTC.

The table lists this clonotype with a count of one. V usage is TRBV3-1 and J usage is TRBJ2-3; a weak D match, TRBD2 (6 bases). Germline V gene lookup returns CDR1 LGHDT and CDR2 YNNKEL (reference sequence). This CDR3 region has 15 residues. With 4 bases removed from V and 6 bases from J, the gap between germline ends came to 17 bases. The CDR3 DNA is TGTGCCAGCAGCCCTTCTAGCGACTCCGGTGATACGCAGTATTTT. It translates to CASSPSSDSGDTQYF.

This clonotype was counted a single time. This chain connects TRBV6-6 to TRBJ2-1, with no clear D. Germline lookup yields CDR1 MNHNY and CDR2 SVGAGI (reference sequence). V was shortened by 10 bases and J by 4 bases, with 14 bases between the two germline ends. This CDR3 has 13 residues. The CDR3 region is CATTPPSYNEQFF. CDR3 nucleotide sequence: TGTGCCACCACTCCTCCTTCGTACAATGAGCAGTTCTTC.

The chain employs TRBV7-9 and TRBJ2-7; TRBD1 matches 8 bases. J was trimmed by 0 bases and V by 5 bases; bases with no gene match: 6. CDR3 size: 15 residues. The V gene's germline CDR1 is SEHNR and CDR2 FQNEAQ (reference sequence). The CDR3 DNA is TGTGCCAGCAGCCCCAGGACAGGGAGCTCCTACGAGCAGTACTTC. Translating gives CASSPRTGSSYEQYF. The entire variable domain, with the rest obtained from reference TRBV7-9 and TRBJ2-7, is as follows: DTGVSQNPRHKITKRGQNVTFRCDPISEHNRLYWYRQTLGQGPEFLTYFQNEAQLEKSRLLSDRFSAERPKGSFSTLEIQRTEQGDSAMYLCASSPRTGSSYEQYFGPGTRLTVT.

The genes are TRBV7-6 and TRBJ2-7; D possibly uses TRBD1 or TRBD2 (5 bases each). Trimming removed 4 bases at V and 2 bases at J, with 15 bases between. Germline loops: CDR1 SGHVS, CDR2 FNYEAQ. This CDR3 spans 15 amino acids. The CDR3 sequence is CASSSSGTPTYEQYF. CDR3 DNA: TGTGCCAGCAGCTCGTCCGGGACCCCGACCTACGAGCAGTACTTC. The variable domain in full, completed from reference TRBV7-6 and TRBJ2-7, reads GAGVSQSPRYKVTKRGQDVALRCDPISGHVSLYWYRQALGQGPEFLTYFNYEAQQDKSGLPNDRFSAERPEGSISTLTIQRTEQRDSAMYRCASSSSGTPTYEQYFGPGTRLTVT.

This clonotype was detected once. The CDR3 DNA sequence: TGTGCCAGCAGCTTAGCGGAGGCAGGGGTAAACAATGGCTACACCTTC. This sequence encodes CASSLAEAGVNNGYTF. The chain is built from TRBV7-6 and TRBJ1-2; D might be TRBD1 (6 bases). The CDR3 totals 16 residues. Germline CDR1 reads SGHVS; CDR2 reads FNYEAQ. Trimming took 0 bases from V and 6 from J, leaving 17 bases between them.

This clonotype has a single count. The CDR3 loop is CSARGEDAGGYKYEQYF. In DNA form, the CDR3 reads TGCAGTGCTAGGGGCGAGGACGCGGGGGGTTATAAGTACGAGCAGTACTTC. The V and J genes are TRBV20-1 and TRBJ2-7; 8 bases are shared with TRBD2. The CDR3 loop spans 17 amino acids. The V segment lost 3 bases and the J segment 4 bases; nucleotides outside the gene matches: 17. CDR1 and CDR2 from the germline V gene are DFQATT and SNEGSKA (reference sequence).

This clonotype was counted a few times. The chain joins TRBV6-6 to TRBJ2-7, with 8 bases aligning to TRBD2. V trimming: 3 bases; J trimming: 7 bases; junction bases outside the gene matches: 8. The length of the CDR3 is 14 residues. Germline V gives CDR1 MNHNY, CDR2 SVGAGI (reference sequence). The CDR3 sequence: CASSYSTSAGEQYF. DNA for the CDR3: TGTGCCAGCAGTTATTCGACTAGCGCTGGTGAGCAGTACTTC.

The CDR3 DNA sequence: TGTGCCAGCAGTCCTAAAGGGACAGGGGAACTCTACGAGCAGTACTTC. Translation: CASSPKGTGELYEQYF. This sequence joins TRBV6-6 and TRBJ2-7; 10 nucleotides agree with TRBD1. The ends lost 5 bases at V and 3 bases at J; junction bases unmatched: 10. Germline V gene lookup returns CDR1 MNHNY and CDR2 SVGAGI (reference sequence). This CDR3 has 16 amino acids.